The TCR beta chain described here comes from a study of response to subunit inactivated influenza vaccine. Study conclusions and caveats: With each seasonal influenza vaccination, the authors suggested, few new T cells are recruited.

The CDR3 has 13 amino acids. The V gene lost 0 bases and the J gene lost 8 bases, with 10 bases spanning the gap. TCRdb called the RT-PCR reads again in MiXCR, with one record for every CDR3 protein. The table records fewer than 600,000 distinct CDR3 sequences, 6.5% to 8% of them present only once. Remarks on this clonotype: Antigen unknown.

The source is a man aged 50-75 years who received an inactivated influenza vaccine. The rearrangement uses TRBV12-3 or TRBV12-4 and TRBJ1-2; possible D gene TRBD1, 5 bases. Material: PBMCs from blood, obtained around 25 months after vaccination. The CDR3 coding sequence is TGTGCCAGCAGTTTAGCGGACACCGGGGGCTACACCTTC. Protein: CASSLADTGGYTF.